This is a list of T cell receptor beta chains from one sample in a study of cytomegalovirus exposure and HLA in healthy donors. The protocol was immunoSEQ multiplex PCR, while the TCRdb copy is restricted to in-frame clones and leaves out a portion. This sample has approximately 200,000 clones, with approximately 84% found just once. Input material: PBMCs. The source of these receptors is a woman in her twenties or thirties in good health and CMV-seropositive. The conserved cysteine and the conserved F or W are not part of the CDR3 here.

TRBV27	TRBJ1-1	ASSGLGEGETEAF
TRBV9	TRBJ1-2	ASSVAGGEAAGYT
TRBV6-1	TRBJ1-5	ASSEAVSSGRGLNQPQH
TRBV7-9	TRBJ2-7	SSSPGRGAGAYEQY
TRBV29-1	TRBJ2-5	SVGRRGETQY
TRBV6-4	TRBJ2-3	ASSGRSGSTDTQY
TRBV10-3	TRBJ1-1	ATAPNRGQKPEAF
TRBV11-1	TRBJ1-1	ASSRGGADNTEAF
TRBV6-5	TRBJ1-2	ASSYTGDGYT
TRBV5-1	TRBJ2-7	ASYPSPDGRAYEQY
TRBV9	TRBJ2-3	ASSIQGVRTDTQY
TRBV6-5	TRBJ2-7	ASRQGGFYEQY
TRBV19	TRBJ2-7	ASSMGWGPRYEQY
TRBV4-1	TRBJ1-1	ASSGRWAGNTEAF
TRBV2	TRBJ1-3	ASSENSRTRRLGNTIY